Below, one T cell receptor (beta chain) is given with its context. Assay: immunoSEQ multiplex PCR; the TCRdb copy retains only in-frame clones and omits some. The table shows about 120,000 clones, with 88% occurring only once. This sample was taken from a study of blood T cell repertoires in COVID-19. Trimming pared 5 bases from V and 3 bases from J, leaving 11 bases between. This CDR3 comprises 13 residues. Looked up from germline, CDR1 is SEHNR and CDR2 is FQNEAQ (reference sequence). The origin of this receptor is a woman aged 45-59 years with active or convalescent COVID-19. The specimen was peripheral blood. This rearrangement joins TRBV7-9 to TRBJ2-7; unclear D gene. This CDR3 reads CASSPTGYYEQYF. The CDR3 DNA reads as TGTGCCAGCAGCCCCACCGGGTACTACGAGCAGTACTTC.